Below, 12 T cell receptor beta chains from the same sample are listed, as sequenced in a study of shared clonotypes between healthy human individuals. Generated by immunoSEQ multiplex PCR, the TCRdb table keeps only in-frame clones and is missing some. The table shows fewer than 850,000 clones, with around 96% occurring only once. In the naive CD8 group, cells lacked CD45RO and were positively selected for CCR7, so terminally differentiated effector memory CD45RA+ cells were left out. Sequencing used naive CD8+ T cells sorted from blood. The receptors were gathered from a man aged 25 to 40 in good health.

The V gene is TRBV13, the J gene TRBJ2-5, with 10 positions matching TRBD1. This CDR3 has 15 residues. With V trimmed by 5 bases and J by 4 bases, 7 bases remained unmatched. Germline CDR1 and CDR2: PRHDT and FYEKMQ (reference sequence). CDR3 nucleotide sequence: TGTGCCAGCAGCCCAGACAGGGGGCGCAGAGAGACCCAGTACTTC. This translates into CASSPDRGRRETQYF.

The rearrangement uses TRBV28 and TRBJ2-7; 14 positions match TRBD2. The germline V gene has CDR1 MDHEN and CDR2 SYDVKM. The V and J ends lost 0 bases and 4 bases, in that order; junction bases with no gene match: 5. This CDR3 spans 17 amino acids. CDR3 nucleotides: TGTGCCAGCAGTTTATGGGGACTAGCGGGAGAAGGATACGAGCAGTACTTC. It codes for CASSLWGLAGEGYEQYF.

The rearrangement links TRBV19 to TRBJ2-7, with D perhaps TRBD1 or TRBD2 (5 bases each). The CDR3 runs 15 residues. Trimming pared 5 bases from V and 0 bases from J, leaving 14 bases between. The germline V gene encodes CDR1 LNHDA and CDR2 SQIVND (reference sequence). CDR3 coding DNA: TGTGCCAGTAGTCCGGGACCCTCTAGCTCCTACGAGCAGTACTTC. It translates to CASSPGPSSSYEQYF.

The chain couples TRBV13 to TRBJ2-1; 8 bases match TRBD2. The trim removed 1 base at V and 9 bases at J, leaving 8 bases unmatched. Per germline, CDR1 PRHDT and CDR2 FYEKMQ (reference sequence). This CDR3 is 15 amino acids long. The CDR3 DNA reads as TGTGCCAGCAGCTTAGCCGGGACTAGTCTCTTTGAGCAGTTCTTC. Translated, it gives CASSLAGTSLFEQFF. Filled out from reference TRBV13 and TRBJ2-1, the complete variable domain reads AAGVIQSPRHLIKEKRETATLKCYPIPRHDTVYWYQQGPGQDPQFLISFYEKMQSDKGSIPDRFSAQQFSDYHSELNMSSLELGDSALYFCASSLAGTSLFEQFFGPGTRLTVL.

The CDR3 protein is CSVETGTTGELFF. The CDR3 DNA reads TGCAGCGTGGAAACAGGGACCACCGGGGAGCTGTTTTTT. The V gene is TRBV29-1, the J gene TRBJ2-2; the D gene is possibly TRBD1 (6 bases). V lost 6 bases to trimming and J lost 4 bases, with 12 bases between them. The CDR3 extends over 13 amino acids. Germline values: CDR1 SQVTM, CDR2 ANQGSEA.

The gene calls are TRBV4-1 and TRBJ2-1; perhaps TRBD2 as D (9 bases). CDR1 MGHRA and CDR2 YSYEKL come from the germline V gene. The CDR3 extends over 18 amino acids. V was cut by 1 base and J by 7 bases, with 23 bases left in between. The DNA of the CDR3 is TGCGCCAGCAGCCAAGTAGGGACAGGAGCGGGAGGTTCAAATGAGCAGTTCTTC. Protein product: CASSQVGTGAGGSNEQFF.

This rearrangement joins TRBV6-1 to TRBJ2-7; maybe TRBD1 (6 bases). Trimming cost V 7 bases and J 5 bases, with 12 bases left between them. Germline V CDR1 and CDR2: MNHNS, SASEGT. The CDR3 totals 12 residues. CDR3 sequence reads: CASMGSGDEQYF. CDR3 nucleotide sequence: TGTGCCAGCATGGGGTCAGGGGACGAGCAGTACTTC.

The rearrangement links TRBV15 to TRBJ2-3; D is possibly TRBD1 (6 bases). This CDR3 region has 14 residues. V was pared by 5 bases and J by 4 bases, with 13 bases between. CDR1 and CDR2 from the germline V gene are LNHNV and YYDKDF (reference sequence). Here the CDR3 DNA reads TGTGCCACCAGCGAACAGGGATCCCCAGATACGCAGTATTTT. It encodes CATSEQGSPDTQYF.

The rearrangement links TRBV7-8 to TRBJ1-5; no clear D gene. Trimming cost V 0 bases and J 8 bases, with 8 bases left between them. The CDR3 contains 13 residues. The germline V gene encodes CDR1 SGHVS and CDR2 FQNEAQ. In DNA form, the CDR3 reads TGTGCCAGCAGCTTAGCGGAGCCTGAGCCCCAGCATTTT. This encodes CASSLAEPEPQHF. Combining the CDR3 with reference TRBV7-8 and TRBJ1-5 gives the whole variable domain GAGVSQSPRYKVAKRGQDVALRCDPISGHVSLFWYQQALGQGPEFLTYFQNEAQLDKSGLPSDRFFAERPEGSVSTLKIQRTQQEDSAVYLCASSLAEPEPQHFGDGTRLSIL.

The V call is TRBV13, the J call TRBJ2-7; possibly TRBD1 for D (5 bases). V lost 5 bases, J lost 4 bases, and 21 bases lay in between. CDR3 length: 16 residues. Germline assignment: CDR1 PRHDT and CDR2 FYEKMQ (reference sequence). This CDR3 is CASSLFGSQGSYEQYF. CDR3 sequence (DNA): TGTGCCAGCAGCCTTTTCGGATCCCAGGGATCGTACGAGCAGTACTTC.

The rearrangement links TRBV7-9 to TRBJ2-7, with D possibly TRBD1 on 6 matching bases. V was cut by 0 bases and J by 3 bases, with 15 bases left in between. Germline lookup yields CDR1 SEHNR and CDR2 FQNEAQ (reference sequence). CDR3 size: 16 residues. The CDR3 spells CASSLALGQEFYEQYF. The CDR3 nucleotides read TGTGCCAGCAGCTTAGCCCTGGGACAAGAGTTCTACGAGCAGTACTTC.

The chain combines TRBV7-2 with TRBJ2-7, with TRBD2 matching over 10 bases. The CDR3 is made up of 15 amino acids. Germline V gene data show CDR1 as SGHTA and CDR2 as FQGNSA. V trimming: 5 bases; J trimming: 3 bases; junction bases outside the gene matches: 7. The CDR3, as DNA: TGTGCCAGCAGCACCTGGACTAGCGGAAACTACGAGCAGTACTTC. Encoded protein: CASSTWTSGNYEQYF.